The T cell receptor beta chain under discussion was sequenced for a study of blood T cell repertoires in COVID-19. Whole-study context: Acute-phase and convalescent COVID-19 samples originated in the United States, Italy and Spain.

Trimming removed 2 bases from V and 2 bases from J; junction bases left unmatched: 3. The CDR3 is made up of 14 amino acids. The V gene's germline CDR1 is SGDLS and CDR2 YYNGEE. Data came from immunoSEQ multiplex PCR; TCRdb stores just in-frame clones and leaves some out. The top ten clones hold over 0.95% of a sample with 300,000 to 400,000 clones, approximately 92% of them seen once. Participants spanned ages 18 to 89 years and resided in roughly 22 US areas. The sample taken for sequencing was PBMCs or T cells enriched from blood (not recorded which). The sequence derives from a man aged 18 to 29 who had recovered from COVID-19. The chain has TRBV9 and TRBJ1-2; TRBD1 aligns across 7 bases. The DNA of the CDR3 is TGTGCCAGCAGCGTCGACAGGGTGAACTATGGCTACACCTTC. Encoded protein: CASSVDRVNYGYTF.